The next 17 T cell receptor beta chains were all read from a single sample in a study of identical twins. In TCRdb, the 5' RACE reads were re-called with MiXCR into one record per CDR3 protein. This table holds 460,000 or so distinct CDR3 sequences, 13% to 15% found once. The same data also contributed to another study, on yellow fever vaccine responses in identical twins.

What was sequenced was CD4+ T cells sorted from blood. All receptors derive from a woman younger than 30 in good health.

This clonotype was seen more than once but under ten times. The chain has TRBV7-9 and TRBJ2-2; D not resolved. V was shortened by 2 bases and J by 6 bases, with 7 bases between the two germline ends. This CDR3 is built from 13 residues. Looked up from germline, CDR1 is SEHNR and CDR2 is FQNEAQ (reference sequence). The CDR3 DNA is TGTGCCAGCAGCTTAAGTGAGCCCGGGGAGCTGTTTTTT. Its protein is CASSLSEPGELFF.

This clonotype was found a few times. The rearrangement uses TRBV5-1 and TRBJ2-5; 9 positions agree with TRBD1. Germline CDR1 SGHRS, CDR2 YFSETQ. The CDR3 runs 16 residues. The V segment lost 4 bases and the J segment 6 bases; nucleotides outside the gene matches: 13. In DNA, the CDR3 is TGCGCCAGCAGCCGAAACACAGGGGGCTCGGAGAAGACCCAGTACTTC. It yields the protein CASSRNTGGSEKTQYF.

Ten or more counts support this clonotype. The chain joins TRBV3-1 to TRBJ2-2; no definite D call. From germline, CDR1 is LGHDT and CDR2 YNNKEL (reference sequence). The V and J ends lost 1 base and 1 base respectively, with 7 bases between them. The CDR3 runs to 15 residues. CDR3 in DNA: TGTGCCAGCAGCCAAGTGTCCGGGAACACCGGGGAGCTGTTTTTT. Its translation is CASSQVSGNTGELFF.

There are many counts of this clonotype. The chain couples TRBV3-1 to TRBJ2-1; 10 positions match TRBD1. The J segment lost 9 bases and the V segment lost 5 bases, leaving 10 bases of the junction unmatched. The CDR3 runs to 15 residues. Germline V gene lookup returns CDR1 LGHDT and CDR2 YNNKEL (reference sequence). The CDR3 DNA follows: TGTGCCAGCAGCTACGCGGGACAGGGGTCCCTTGAGCAGTTCTTC. This sequence encodes CASSYAGQGSLEQFF.

This clonotype was found a few times. The chain uses TRBV5-8 and TRBJ1-2, with TRBD1 matching over 7 bases. The CDR3 spans 15 residues. CDR1 is SGHTS, CDR2 YDEGEE, per germline. The junction had 13 bases not matched to a gene; V was cut back by 4 bases and J by 7 bases. DNA for the CDR3: TGTGCCAGCAGCCCTGCTGACGGGACAGTCCTTGGCTACACCTTC. It specifies CASSPADGTVLGYTF.

This clonotype was counted only a few times. The V call is TRBV4-3, the J call TRBJ2-7; 12 positions agree with TRBD2. Germline assignment: CDR1 LGHNA and CDR2 YSLEER. The CDR3 is 16 amino acids. The V segment lost 2 bases and the J segment 1 base; nucleotides outside the gene matches: 3. CDR3 loop: CASSQSLAGGSYEQYF. The CDR3 DNA reads as TGCGCCAGCAGCCAATCTCTAGCGGGAGGGTCCTACGAGCAGTACTTC.

This sequence joins TRBV28 and TRBJ2-7; D not certain. The germline V gene encodes CDR1 MDHEN and CDR2 SYDVKM. The CDR3 is 13 residues long. V lost 5 bases, J lost 2 bases, and 10 bases lay in between. The CDR3 DNA reads TGTGCCAGCAGTCCGACTGCCCCCTACGAGCAGTACTTC. It encodes CASSPTAPYEQYF.

This clonotype has more than one count but fewer than ten. The J gene is TRBJ2-2, the V gene TRBV4-2; 11 bases are a match to TRBD2. With V trimmed by 2 bases and J by 2 bases, 4 bases remained unmatched. This CDR3 region has 17 residues. From germline, CDR1 is LGHNA and CDR2 YNFKEQ. DNA for the CDR3: TGTGCCAGCAGCCAATTTAGCGGGGGGGCCAACACCGGGGAGCTGTTTTTT. This codes for CASSQFSGGANTGELFF.

The chain couples TRBV12-3 or TRBV12-4 to TRBJ2-2; 13 bases agree with TRBD2. The CDR3 loop spans 18 amino acids. V lost 5 bases and J lost 6; bases outside the gene matches: 12. In DNA form, the CDR3 reads TGTGCCAGCAGTCAACTAGCGGGGGGGCCTGTACTTCCCGGGGAGCTGTTTTTT. Translating it yields CASSQLAGGPVLPGELFF.

The chain combines TRBV27 with TRBJ2-5; 10 nucleotides line up with TRBD2. CDR1 and CDR2 (germline): MNHEY, SMNVEV (reference sequence). With V trimmed by 8 bases and J by 4 bases, 19 bases remained unmatched. This CDR3 has 18 amino acids. As DNA, the CDR3 is TGTGCCAGCCATCCATTTAGCGGGGGGCTCCTAGGTGGAGAGACCCAGTACTTC. The encoded protein is CASHPFSGGLLGGETQYF.

This clonotype was counted between two and nine times. This chain connects TRBV29-1 to TRBJ1-6; 7 bases fit TRBD1. V shed 6 bases, J shed 4 bases, and the junction held 9 bases outside the gene matches. The germline gives CDR1 SQVTM, CDR2 ANQGSEA. The CDR3 spans 15 residues. CDR3 in amino acids: CSVRDSANYNSPLHF. Here the CDR3 DNA reads TGCAGCGTACGGGACAGCGCAAATTATAATTCACCCCTCCACTTT.

There are many counts of this clonotype. V usage is TRBV4-3 and J usage is TRBJ1-5, with TRBD1 matching over 8 bases. From germline, CDR1 is LGHNA and CDR2 YSLEER. With V trimmed by 0 bases and J by 5 bases, 3 bases remained unmatched. CDR3 length equals 15 residues. CDR3 nucleotide sequence: TGCGCCAGCAGCCAAGACGGCAGGGGGCATCAGCCCCAGCATTTT. Protein sequence: CASSQDGRGHQPQHF.

To note about this clonotype: One end of the junction does not line up with germline, which may come from a read error. The V call is TRBV7-7, the J call TRBJ2-5, with 11 bases identical to TRBD2. The germline V gene has CDR1 SSHAT and CDR2 FNYEAQ (reference sequence). The CDR3 covers 19 residues. CDR3 sequence: CASSLAVIAGGPGQETQYF. The DNA for the CDR3 is TGTGCTAGCAGCTTAGCGGTAATAGCGGGAGGGCCCGGCCAAGAGACCCAGTACTTC.

Ten or more counts support this clonotype. The CDR3 region is CATSRGDRVSLTDTQYF. The CDR3 nucleotides are TGTGCCACCAGCAGAGGGGACAGGGTCAGTTTAACAGATACGCAGTATTTT. The chain couples TRBV15 to TRBJ2-3; the match to TRBD1 covers 9 bases. The CDR3 loop spans 17 amino acids. V lost 1 base and J lost 3; bases outside the gene matches: 8. Looked up from germline, CDR1 is LNHNV and CDR2 is YYDKDF (reference sequence).

This clonotype has only a few counts. The chain has TRBV7-9 and TRBJ2-3, with a tentative D call TRBD2 (6 bases). V was clipped by 5 bases and J by 0 bases, with 12 bases between them. Germline values: CDR1 SEHNR, CDR2 FQNEAQ (reference sequence). The CDR3 is 15 residues long. The CDR3 sequence is CASSGGDPSTDTQYF. The CDR3 nucleotides are TGTGCCAGCAGCGGCGGGGACCCCAGCACAGATACGCAGTATTTT.

In its sample, this clonotype was seen a few times. V gene TRBV12-3 or TRBV12-4 combines with J gene TRBJ2-5, with 11 bases lining up with TRBD1. The J segment lost 5 bases and the V segment lost 2 bases, leaving 4 bases of the junction unmatched. The CDR3 has 15 amino acids. The CDR3 coding sequence is TGTGCCAGCAGTTTACCGGACAGGGGGCATGAGACCCAGTACTTC. Translating gives CASSLPDRGHETQYF.

This sequence joins TRBV4-1 and TRBJ2-7, with 10 bases that match TRBD2. This CDR3 comprises 17 residues. After removal of 1 base from V and 1 base from J, the junction contained 7 bases not matched to a gene. Germline V gene data show CDR1 as MGHRA and CDR2 as YSYEKL. The CDR3 here is CASSQVGAGGPSYEQYF. CDR3 nucleotides: TGCGCCAGCAGCCAAGTAGGAGCGGGAGGGCCATCCTACGAGCAGTACTTC.